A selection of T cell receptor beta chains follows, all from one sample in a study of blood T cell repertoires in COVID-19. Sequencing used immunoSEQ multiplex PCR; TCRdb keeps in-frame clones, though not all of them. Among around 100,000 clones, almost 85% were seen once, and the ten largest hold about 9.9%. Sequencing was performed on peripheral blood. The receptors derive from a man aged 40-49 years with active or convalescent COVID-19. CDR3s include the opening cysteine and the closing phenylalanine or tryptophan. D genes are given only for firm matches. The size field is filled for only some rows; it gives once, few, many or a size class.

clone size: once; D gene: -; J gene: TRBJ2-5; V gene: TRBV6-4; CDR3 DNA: TGTGCCACCTCTAGCGCCCCGGCGGAGACCCAGTACTTC; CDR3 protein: CATSSAPAETQYF
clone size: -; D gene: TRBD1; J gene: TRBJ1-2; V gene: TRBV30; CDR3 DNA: TGTGCCTGGACCGGGACAGGGGACTATGGCTACACCTTC; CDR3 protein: CAWTGTGDYGYTF
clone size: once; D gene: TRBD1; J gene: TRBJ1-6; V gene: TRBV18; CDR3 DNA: TGTGCCAGCTCACCAAGACAGGGAAATTCACCCCTCCACTTT; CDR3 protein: CASSPRQGNSPLHF
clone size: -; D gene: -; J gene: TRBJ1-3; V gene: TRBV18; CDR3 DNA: TGTGCCAGCTCACCGTCAGGGCAGGGCTCTGGAAACACCATATATTTT; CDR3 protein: CASSPSGQGSGNTIYF
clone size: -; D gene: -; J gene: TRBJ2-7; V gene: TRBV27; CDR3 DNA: TGTGCCAGCAGGGTAAAACCGGGGGTCTACGAGCAGTACTTC; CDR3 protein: CASRVKPGVYEQYF
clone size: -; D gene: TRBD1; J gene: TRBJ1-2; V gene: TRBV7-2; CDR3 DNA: TGTGCCAGCAGCTTCCCAGACAGGGTAGCTAACTATGGCTACACCTTC; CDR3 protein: CASSFPDRVANYGYTF
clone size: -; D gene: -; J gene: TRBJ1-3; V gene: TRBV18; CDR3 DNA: TGTGCCAGCTCACCATTCGACAGAGCATCTGGAAACACCATATATTTT; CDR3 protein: CASSPFDRASGNTIYF
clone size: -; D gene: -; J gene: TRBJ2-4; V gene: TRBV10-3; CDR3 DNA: TGTGCCGTATCCCCTTCTGCGGGACAGTTTGTAAGGTACTTC; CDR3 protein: CAVSPSAGQFVRYF
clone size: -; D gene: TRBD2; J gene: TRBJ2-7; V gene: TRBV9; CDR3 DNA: TGTGCCAGCAGCGTAGGCGGGGGGCCCTACGAGCAGTACTTC; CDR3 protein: CASSVGGGPYEQYF
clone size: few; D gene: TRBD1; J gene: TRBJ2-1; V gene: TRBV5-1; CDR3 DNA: TGCGCCAGTGGGGACAGGGGTTTGAATGAGCAGTTCTTC; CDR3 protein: CASGDRGLNEQFF
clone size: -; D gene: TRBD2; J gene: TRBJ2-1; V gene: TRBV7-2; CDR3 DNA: TGTGCCAGCAGCTTAAGTCTGCTAGCGGGGCTCCCCGACAATGAGCAGTTCTTC; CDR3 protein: CASSLSLLAGLPDNEQFF
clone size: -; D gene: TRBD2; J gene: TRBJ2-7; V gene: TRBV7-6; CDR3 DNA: TGTGCCAGCAGCTTAACTAGCGGGGGGGCCTACGAGCAGTACTTC; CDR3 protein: CASSLTSGGAYEQYF
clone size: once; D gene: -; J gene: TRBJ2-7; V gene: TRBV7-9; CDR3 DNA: TGTGCCAGCAGCGCCTACACAGGGATCGGAAACGAGCAGTACTTC; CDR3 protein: CASSAYTGIGNEQYF
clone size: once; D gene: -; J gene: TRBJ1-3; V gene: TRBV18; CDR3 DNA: TGTGCCAGCTCACCACCGTCAGGGGCTGGAAACACCATATATTTT; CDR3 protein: CASSPPSGAGNTIYF
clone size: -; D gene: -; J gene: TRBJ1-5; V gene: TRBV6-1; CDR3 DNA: TGTGCCAGCAGTGAATTGCCCGGGAAGGTACAGCCCCAGCATTTT; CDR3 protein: CASSELPGKVQPQHF
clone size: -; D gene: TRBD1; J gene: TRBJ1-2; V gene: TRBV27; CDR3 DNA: TGTGCCAGCAGACCCATTACACCTATTCGACAGGGGGCGCCTGGCTACACCTTC; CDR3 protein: CASRPITPIRQGAPGYTF
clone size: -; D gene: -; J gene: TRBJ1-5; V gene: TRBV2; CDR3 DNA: TGTGCCAGCAGTCCGGACACGAATCAGCCCCAGCATTTT; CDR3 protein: CASSPDTNQPQHF
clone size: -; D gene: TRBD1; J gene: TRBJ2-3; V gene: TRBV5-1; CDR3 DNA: TGCGCCAGCAGCTTGGGTGGGACAGGGGACACAGATACGCAGTATTTT; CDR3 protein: CASSLGGTGDTDTQYF
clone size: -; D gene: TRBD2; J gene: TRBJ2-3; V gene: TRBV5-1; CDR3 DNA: TGCGCCAGCAGCTTGGGTACGACTAGCGGGTCGGATACGCAGTATTTT; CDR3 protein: CASSLGTTSGSDTQYF
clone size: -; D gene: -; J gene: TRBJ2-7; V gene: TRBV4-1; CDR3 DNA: TGCGCCAGCAGCCAAGAAATTAGACGGGTTGAAAACGAGCAGTACTTC; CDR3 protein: CASSQEIRRVENEQYF
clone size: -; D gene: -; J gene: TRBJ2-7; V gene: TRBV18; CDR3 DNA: TGTGCCAGCTCCCCCCCGGGAGCTCACGAGCAGTACTTC; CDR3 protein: CASSPPGAHEQYF
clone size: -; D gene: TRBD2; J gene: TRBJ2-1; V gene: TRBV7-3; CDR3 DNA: TGTGCCAGCAGCACTAGCGGGGGGCCCTACAATGAGCAGTTCTTC; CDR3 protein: CASSTSGGPYNEQFF
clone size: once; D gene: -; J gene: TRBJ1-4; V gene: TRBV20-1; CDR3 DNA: TGCAGTGCCTTCACCCAGAAAAAACTGTTTTTT; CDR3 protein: CSAFTQKKLFF
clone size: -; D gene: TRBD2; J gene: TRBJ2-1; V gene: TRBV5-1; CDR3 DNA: TGCGCCAGCAGCTTGACTAGCGGGGGTCTTGGGAAGCAGTTCTTC; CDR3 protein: CASSLTSGGLGKQFF
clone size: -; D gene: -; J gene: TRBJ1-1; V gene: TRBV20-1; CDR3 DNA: TGCAGTGCTAGTAGACAGGAGAACACTGAAGCTTTCTTT; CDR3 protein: CSASRQENTEAFF